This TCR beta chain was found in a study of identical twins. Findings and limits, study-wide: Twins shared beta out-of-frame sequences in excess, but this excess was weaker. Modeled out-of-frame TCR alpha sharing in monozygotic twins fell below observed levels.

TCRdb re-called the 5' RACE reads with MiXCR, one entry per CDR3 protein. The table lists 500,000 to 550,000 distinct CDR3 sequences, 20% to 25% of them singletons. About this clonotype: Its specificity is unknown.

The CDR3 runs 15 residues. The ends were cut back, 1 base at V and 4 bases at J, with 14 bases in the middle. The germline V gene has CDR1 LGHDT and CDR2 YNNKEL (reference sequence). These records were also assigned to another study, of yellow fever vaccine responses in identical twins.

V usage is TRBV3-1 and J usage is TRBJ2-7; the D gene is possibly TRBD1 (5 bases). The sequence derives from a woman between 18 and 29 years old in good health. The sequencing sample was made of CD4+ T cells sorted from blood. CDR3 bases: TGTGCCAGCAGCCAAGGCGGCCAGGGTAAATACGAGCAGTACTTC. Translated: CASSQGGQGKYEQYF.